These 20 T cell receptor beta chains were all obtained from the same sample, sequenced in a study of neurological immune-mediated disorders. TCRdb independently ran MiXCR on the 5' RACE reads; one entry per CDR3 protein. This table has roughly 31,000 distinct CDR3 sequences, about 4.5% appearing once. The sequencing sample was made of PBMCs. These receptors all stem from a man between 18 and 29 years old in good health.

This clonotype was recorded at least ten times. The V and J genes are TRBV12-5 and TRBJ1-1; a weak D match, TRBD1 (5 bases). Germline values: CDR1 LGHNT, CDR2 FRNRAP. The CDR3 sequence is 15 residues long. V was cut by 5 bases and J by 6 bases, with 19 bases left in between. DNA for the CDR3: TGTGCTAGTGGTAAAGCAGGGTCGGGAGGAGCTGAAGCTTTCTTT. Translated, it gives CASGKAGSGGAEAFF.

This clonotype was detected many times. The V gene is TRBV5-5, the J gene TRBJ2-7; 9 bases are a match to TRBD1. Germline assignment: CDR1 SGHKS and CDR2 YYEKEE (reference sequence). J lost 2 bases, V lost 2 bases, and 8 bases had no gene match. CDR3 length equals 16 residues. CDR3 DNA: TGTGCCAGCAGCTTCTCAGTCGGACAGGGGACCTACGAGCAGTACTTC. Translation: CASSFSVGQGTYEQYF.

This clonotype has ten or more counts. J is TRBJ2-1 and V is TRBV20-1; 7 positions match TRBD2. V trimming: 2 bases; J trimming: 3 bases; junction bases outside the gene matches: 7. The CDR3 spans 15 residues. Germline lookup yields CDR1 DFQATT and CDR2 SNEGSKA (reference sequence). CDR3 sequence: CSARLRGSLYNEQFF. The DNA of the CDR3 is TGCAGTGCTAGATTGCGGGGGAGCCTCTACAATGAGCAGTTCTTC.

This clonotype occurred many times. The J gene is TRBJ1-1, the V gene TRBV5-1; the D is unclear. The ends were cut back, 3 bases at V and 0 bases at J, with 6 bases in the middle. The CDR3 is 13 residues long. CDR1 and CDR2 (germline): SGHRS, YFSETQ. The DNA for the CDR3 is TGCGCCAGCAGCTCGGGCCTGAACACTGAAGCTTTCTTT. Encoded protein: CASSSGLNTEAFF.

This clonotype was seen at least ten times. This chain connects TRBV10-1 to TRBJ2-1; D tentatively fits TRBD1 or TRBD2 (5 bases each). Per germline, CDR1 WNHNN and CDR2 SYGVQD (reference sequence). Trimming shortened V by 8 bases and J by 6 bases, and 14 bases separated the two germline ends. The CDR3 length is 13 residues. CDR3 DNA: TGCGCCAGCTCGGCCGGGACGTTCAATGAGCAGTTCTTC. Residues: CASSAGTFNEQFF.

V usage is TRBV18 and J usage is TRBJ1-1; 8 bases are shared with TRBD1. The CDR3 is made up of 15 amino acids. CDR1 is KGHSH, CDR2 LQKENI, per germline. V was pared by 8 bases and J by 4 bases, with 12 bases of the junction left unmatched. The CDR3 spells CASRQGLDSGTEAFF. DNA of the CDR3: TGTGCCAGCCGACAGGGGTTGGATTCGGGCACTGAAGCTTTCTTT.

There are many counts of this clonotype. This chain uses TRBV5-1 with TRBJ1-2; D gene ambiguous. V lost 0 bases and J 0 bases, leaving 18 bases between the germline ends. Germline lookup yields CDR1 SGHRS and CDR2 YFSETQ. This CDR3 has 18 amino acids. For the CDR3, the DNA is TGCGCCAGCAGCTTGGGTCTGGGTGCCCGGGGAACTAACTATGGCTACACCTTC. It yields the protein CASSLGLGARGTNYGYTF.

This clonotype was found many times. The J gene is TRBJ1-3, the V gene TRBV5-1; 8 bases agree with TRBD1. The length of the CDR3 is 15 residues. The junction had 4 bases not matched to a gene; V was cut back by 1 base and J by 4 bases. Per the germline V gene, CDR1 is SGHRS and CDR2 is YFSETQ. The CDR3 region is CASSLSRGQGNTIYF. The CDR3, as DNA: TGCGCCAGCAGCTTGTCCAGGGGGCAAGGAAACACCATATATTTT.

This clonotype was detected ten times or more. The rearrangement joins TRBV5-1 to TRBJ1-1, with no clear D. The CDR3 has 14 amino acids. V was clipped by 0 bases and J by 1 base, with 7 bases between them. Germline values: CDR1 SGHRS, CDR2 YFSETQ. The CDR3 loop reads CASSLGGPNTEAFF. For the CDR3, the DNA is TGCGCCAGCAGCTTGGGTGGTCCGAACACTGAAGCTTTCTTT.

This clonotype was seen ten or more times. The CDR3 nucleotides read TGTGCCAGCAGCTTGTTGGAAGCAGGGTTGGTCGAGCAGTACTTC. Translating gives CASSLLEAGLVEQYF. The genes are TRBV5-5 and TRBJ2-7; a possible D gene is TRBD1 (5 bases). The CDR3 consists of 15 residues. The V end lost 1 base, the J end lost 6 bases, and 17 bases lay between the germline ends. The germline gives CDR1 SGHKS, CDR2 YYEKEE (reference sequence).

The rearrangement uses TRBV20-1 and TRBJ1-1; 11 bases map to TRBD1. CDR3 length: 13 residues. With V trimmed by 5 bases and J by 7 bases, 6 bases remained unmatched. Germline V gene lookup returns CDR1 DFQATT and CDR2 SNEGSKA (reference sequence). CDR3 residues: CSAVGQGGIEAFF. CDR3 DNA sequence: TGCAGTGCTGTGGGACAGGGGGGGATTGAAGCTTTCTTT.

This clonotype was detected many times. The chain is built from TRBV29-1 and TRBJ2-3; D may correspond to TRBD1 or TRBD2 (5 bases each). There are 14 residues in the CDR3. CDR1 SQVTM and CDR2 ANQGSEA come from the germline V gene. Trimming pared 3 bases from V and 0 bases from J, leaving 10 bases between. As DNA, the CDR3 is TGCAGCGTTGACGGGGCTCCTAGCACAGATACGCAGTATTTT. Translation gives CSVDGAPSTDTQYF.

This clonotype showed up many times. This chain connects TRBV28 to TRBJ1-2; TRBD1 matches 8 bases. Germline CDR1 MDHEN, CDR2 SYDVKM. The J segment lost 5 bases and the V segment lost 2 bases, leaving 10 bases of the junction unmatched. The CDR3 totals 16 residues. The CDR3 nucleotides are TGTGCCAGCAGTTTACGCAGGGGGCCTGGAAAGTATGGCTACACCTTC. As protein: CASSLRRGPGKYGYTF.

This clonotype was counted at least ten times. The chain employs TRBV20-1 and TRBJ2-1; D is ambiguous. Deletions cut 0 bases from V and 7 bases from J, with 13 bases between. The CDR3 covers 14 residues. Germline assignment: CDR1 DFQATT and CDR2 SNEGSKA (reference sequence). CDR3 coding DNA: TGCAGTGCTAGAGATATGGACGGCCTAAATGAGCAGTTCTTC. Residues: CSARDMDGLNEQFF.

This clonotype appeared many times. This rearrangement joins TRBV12-3 or TRBV12-4 to TRBJ2-1; 7 positions agree with TRBD1. The CDR3 length is 18 residues. The V gene end was trimmed by 6 bases and the J gene end by 0 bases; junction bases not matched to a gene: 14. In DNA form, the CDR3 reads TGTGCCAGCAGGCAGGATCCTTTCCCAGGGGGCTCCTACAATGAGCAGTTCTTC. Its protein is CASRQDPFPGGSYNEQFF.

The table lists this clonotype with many counts. The chain recombines TRBV2 with TRBJ2-2, with D perhaps matching TRBD1 (5 bases). Trimming left V 1 base short and J 5 bases short, with 11 bases between. The CDR3 extends over 15 amino acids. Germline CDR1 SNHLY, CDR2 FYNNEI. CDR3 nucleotides: TGTGCCAGCAGTGAAGAACAGGTCCAGACCGGGGAGCTGTTTTTT. It encodes CASSEEQVQTGELFF.

The rearrangement links TRBV4-1 to TRBJ1-5, with 9 nucleotides matching TRBD1. Germline assignment: CDR1 MGHRA and CDR2 YSYEKL. The CDR3 totals 14 residues. Germline trimming cut 2 bases from V and 5 bases from J; bases unmatched to any gene: 1. The CDR3 region is CASSQWDRDQPQHF. The CDR3 bases are TGCGCCAGCAGCCAATGGGACAGGGATCAGCCCCAGCATTTT.

This clonotype has ten or more counts. The gene calls are TRBV5-5 and TRBJ1-1, with D hard to call. Trimming pared 2 bases from V and 4 bases from J, leaving 9 bases between. The CDR3 spans 13 residues. From germline, CDR1 is SGHKS and CDR2 YYEKEE (reference sequence). Written as DNA, the CDR3 is TGTGCCAGCAGCTTCGGTCCCTCCACTGAAGCTTTCTTT. It translates to CASSFGPSTEAFF.

In its sample, this clonotype was seen many times. V is TRBV20-1 and J is TRBJ2-2; the D gene is possibly TRBD2 (6 bases). CDR3 length: 15 amino acids. Germline V gene lookup returns CDR1 DFQATT and CDR2 SNEGSKA (reference sequence). V was pared by 2 bases and J by 4 bases, with 14 bases between. CDR3 coding DNA: TGCAGTGCTAGATACGGGGGTTCAGGCACCGGGGAGCTGTTTTTT. Translating gives CSARYGGSGTGELFF.

This clonotype was picked up many times. The CDR3 spells CASRGQRISNQPQHF. The CDR3 DNA sequence: TGTGCCAGCAGGGGACAGAGAATTAGCAATCAGCCCCAGCATTTT. This chain links TRBV6-2 or TRBV6-3 with TRBJ1-5, with 7 bases fitting TRBD1. Germline V gene sequence: CDR1 MNHEY, CDR2 SVGEGT. V dropped 6 bases and J dropped 0; count of bases not matched to a gene: 5. The CDR3 sequence is 15 residues long.